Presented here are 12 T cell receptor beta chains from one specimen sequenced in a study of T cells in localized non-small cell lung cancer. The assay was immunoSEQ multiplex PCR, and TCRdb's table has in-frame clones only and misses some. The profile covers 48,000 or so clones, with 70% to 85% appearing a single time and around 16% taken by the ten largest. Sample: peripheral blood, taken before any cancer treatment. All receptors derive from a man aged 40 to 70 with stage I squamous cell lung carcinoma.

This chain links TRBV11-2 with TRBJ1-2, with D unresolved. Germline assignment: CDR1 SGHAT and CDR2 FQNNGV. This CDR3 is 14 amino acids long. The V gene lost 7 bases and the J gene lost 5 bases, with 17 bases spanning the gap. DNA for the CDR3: TGTGCCAGCAAGCCCAGCGTTCATGGGTATGGCTACACCTTC. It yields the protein CASKPSVHGYGYTF.

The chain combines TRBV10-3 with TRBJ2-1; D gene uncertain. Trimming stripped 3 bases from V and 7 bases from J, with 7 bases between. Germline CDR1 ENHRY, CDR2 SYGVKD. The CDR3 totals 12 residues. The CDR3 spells CAISETLNEQFF. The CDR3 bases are TGTGCCATCAGTGAAACACTTAATGAGCAGTTCTTC.

Written as DNA, the CDR3 is TGTGCCAGCGTCGGGGGCAGGAGCTATGGCTACACCTTC. Protein sequence: CASVGGRSYGYTF. This chain joins TRBV2 and TRBJ1-2; maybe TRBD1 (6 bases). The CDR3 is 13 amino acids. Between the trimmed V and J ends, which lost 8 bases and 4 bases, there was a span of 14 bases. Germline values: CDR1 SNHLY, CDR2 FYNNEI. Combining the CDR3 with reference TRBV2 and TRBJ1-2 gives the whole variable domain EPEVTQTPSHQVTQMGQEVILRCVPISNHLYFYWYRQILGQKVEFLVSFYNNEISEKSEIFDDQFSVERPDGSNFTLKIRSTKLEDSAMYFCASVGGRSYGYTFGSGTRLTVV.

CDR3 DNA sequence: TGCGCCAGCAGCCCTCAGGGTAATATTTACAATGAGCAGTTCTTC. Translated: CASSPQGNIYNEQFF. This rearrangement joins TRBV4-3 to TRBJ2-1, with a weak D call TRBD1 (5 bases). The germline CDR1 and CDR2 sequences are LGHNA and YSLEER. V was pared by 4 bases and J by 4 bases, with 14 bases between. The CDR3 is 15 residues long.

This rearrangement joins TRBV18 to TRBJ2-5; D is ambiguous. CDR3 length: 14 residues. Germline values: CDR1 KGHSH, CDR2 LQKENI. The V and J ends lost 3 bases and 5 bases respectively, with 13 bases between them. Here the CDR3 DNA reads TGTGCCAGCTCACCGGACGCGAATCGCGAGACCCAGTACTTC. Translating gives CASSPDANRETQYF.

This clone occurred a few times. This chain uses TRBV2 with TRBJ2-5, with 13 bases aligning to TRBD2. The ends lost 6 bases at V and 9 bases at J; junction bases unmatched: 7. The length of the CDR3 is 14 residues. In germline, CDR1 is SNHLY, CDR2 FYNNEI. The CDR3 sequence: CASRLTSGGAAQYF. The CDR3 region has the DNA TGTGCCAGCAGACTTACTAGCGGGGGGGCGGCCCAGTACTTC.

The CDR3 nucleotides read TGTGCCAGCTCGGAGGGGAGGAACACTGAAGCTTTCTTT. Translated, it gives CASSEGRNTEAFF. The chain carries TRBV18 and TRBJ1-1, with D possibly being TRBD1 (5 bases). V shed 6 bases and J shed 1 base, with 9 bases lying between them. Germline V gene sequence: CDR1 KGHSH, CDR2 LQKENI. The CDR3 has 13 residues.

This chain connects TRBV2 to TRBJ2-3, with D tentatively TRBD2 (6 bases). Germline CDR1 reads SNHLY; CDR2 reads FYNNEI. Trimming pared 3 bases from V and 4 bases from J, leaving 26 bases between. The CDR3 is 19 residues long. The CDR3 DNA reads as TGTGCCAGCAGTGAGATGGAGGGCAGTGGCCTTGGCGGGGCAGATACGCAGTATTTT. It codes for CASSEMEGSGLGGADTQYF. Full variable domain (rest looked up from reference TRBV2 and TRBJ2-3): EPEVTQTPSHQVTQMGQEVILRCVPISNHLYFYWYRQILGQKVEFLVSFYNNEISEKSEIFDDQFSVERPDGSNFTLKIRSTKLEDSAMYFCASSEMEGSGLGGADTQYFGPGTRLTVL.

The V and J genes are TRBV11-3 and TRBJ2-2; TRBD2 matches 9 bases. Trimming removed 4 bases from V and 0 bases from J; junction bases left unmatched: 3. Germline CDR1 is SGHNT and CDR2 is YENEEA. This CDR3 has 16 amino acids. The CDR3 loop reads CASSSGLATNTGELFF. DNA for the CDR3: TGTGCCAGCAGCTCGGGACTAGCCACGAACACCGGGGAGCTGTTTTTT.

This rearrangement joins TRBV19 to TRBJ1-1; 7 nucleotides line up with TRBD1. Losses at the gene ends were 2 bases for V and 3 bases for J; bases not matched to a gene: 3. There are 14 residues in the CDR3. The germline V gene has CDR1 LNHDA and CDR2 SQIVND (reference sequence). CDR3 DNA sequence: TGTGCCAGTAGTATAAGGGGGCGGTACACTGAAGCTTTCTTT. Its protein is CASSIRGRYTEAFF.

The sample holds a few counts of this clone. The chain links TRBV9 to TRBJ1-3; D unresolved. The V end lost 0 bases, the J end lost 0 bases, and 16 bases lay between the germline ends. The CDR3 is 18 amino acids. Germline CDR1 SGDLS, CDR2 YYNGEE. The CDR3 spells CASSVDPGSAVSGNTIYF. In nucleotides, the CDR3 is TGTGCCAGCAGCGTAGACCCGGGTTCCGCCGTCTCTGGAAACACCATATATTTT.

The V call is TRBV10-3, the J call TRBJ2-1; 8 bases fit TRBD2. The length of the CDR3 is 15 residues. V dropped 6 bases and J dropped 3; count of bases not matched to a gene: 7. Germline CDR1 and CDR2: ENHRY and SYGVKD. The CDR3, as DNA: TGTGCCATCAGGATGGAGACTAGCGTCTACAATGAGCAGTTCTTC. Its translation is CAIRMETSVYNEQFF.